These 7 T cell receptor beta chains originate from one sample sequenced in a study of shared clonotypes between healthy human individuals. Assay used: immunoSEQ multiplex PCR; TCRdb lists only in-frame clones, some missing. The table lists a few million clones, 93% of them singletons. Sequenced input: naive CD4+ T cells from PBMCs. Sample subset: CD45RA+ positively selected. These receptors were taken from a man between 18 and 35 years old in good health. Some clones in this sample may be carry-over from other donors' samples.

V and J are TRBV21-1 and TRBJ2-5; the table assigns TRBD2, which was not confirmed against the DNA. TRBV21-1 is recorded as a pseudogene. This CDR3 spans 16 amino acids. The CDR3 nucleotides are TGTGCCAGCAGCAAAGGGGCTTGTGAGGAGGGAGAGACCCAGTACTTC. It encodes CASSKGACEEGETQYF.

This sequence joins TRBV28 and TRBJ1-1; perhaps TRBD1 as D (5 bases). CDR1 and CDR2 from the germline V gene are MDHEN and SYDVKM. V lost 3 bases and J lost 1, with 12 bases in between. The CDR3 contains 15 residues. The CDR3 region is CASSFPYRGNTEAFF. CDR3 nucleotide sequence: TGTGCCAGCAGTTTCCCTTATAGGGGGAACACTGAAGCTTTCTTT.

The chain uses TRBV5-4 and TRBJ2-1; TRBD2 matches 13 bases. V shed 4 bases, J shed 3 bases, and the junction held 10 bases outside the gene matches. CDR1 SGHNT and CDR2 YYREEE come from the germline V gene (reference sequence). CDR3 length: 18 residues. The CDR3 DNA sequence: TGTGCCAGCAGCCCCGGGACTAGCGGGACCGCTTTCTACAATGAGCAGTTCTTC. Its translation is CASSPGTSGTAFYNEQFF.

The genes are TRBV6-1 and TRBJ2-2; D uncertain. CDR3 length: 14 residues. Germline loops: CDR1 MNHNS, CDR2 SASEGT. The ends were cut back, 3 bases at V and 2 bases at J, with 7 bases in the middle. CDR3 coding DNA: TGTGCCAGCAGTGAGCGTGATAACACCGGGGAGCTGTTTTTT. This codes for CASSERDNTGELFF.

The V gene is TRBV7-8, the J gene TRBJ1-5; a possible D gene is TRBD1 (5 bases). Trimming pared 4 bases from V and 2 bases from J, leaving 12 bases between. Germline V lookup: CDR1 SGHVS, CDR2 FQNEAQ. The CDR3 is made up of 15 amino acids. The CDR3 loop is CASSWGGSGNQPQHF. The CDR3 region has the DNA TGTGCCAGCAGCTGGGGGGGGTCAGGCAATCAGCCCCAGCATTTT.

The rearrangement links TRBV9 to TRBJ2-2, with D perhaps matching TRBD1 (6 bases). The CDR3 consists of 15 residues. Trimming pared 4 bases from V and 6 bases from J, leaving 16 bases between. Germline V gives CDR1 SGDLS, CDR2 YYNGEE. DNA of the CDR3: TGTGCCAGCAGCTCCGAGGGCAGGGGAGCCGGGGAGCTGTTTTTT. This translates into CASSSEGRGAGELFF.

CDR3 protein: CASSSQGDQETQYF. CDR3 coding DNA: TGTGCCAGCAGTTCCCAGGGAGACCAAGAGACCCAGTACTTC. The chain employs TRBV6-6 and TRBJ2-5; D may be TRBD1 or TRBD2 (5 bases each). Deletions cut 4 bases from V and 0 bases from J, with 9 bases between. The CDR3 spans 14 residues. The germline gives CDR1 MNHNY, CDR2 SVGAGI (reference sequence).